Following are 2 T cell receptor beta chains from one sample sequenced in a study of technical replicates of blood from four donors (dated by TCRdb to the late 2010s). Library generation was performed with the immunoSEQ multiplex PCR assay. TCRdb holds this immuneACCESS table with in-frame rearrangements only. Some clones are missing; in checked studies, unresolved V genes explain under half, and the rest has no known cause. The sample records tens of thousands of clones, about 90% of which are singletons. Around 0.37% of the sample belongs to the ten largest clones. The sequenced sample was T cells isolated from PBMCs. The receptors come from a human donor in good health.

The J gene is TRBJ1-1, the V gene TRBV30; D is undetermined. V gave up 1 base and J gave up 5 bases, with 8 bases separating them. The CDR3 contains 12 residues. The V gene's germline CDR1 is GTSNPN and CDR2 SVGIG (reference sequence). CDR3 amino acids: CAWSDSFTEAFF. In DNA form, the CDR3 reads TGTGCCTGGAGTGACAGCTTTACTGAAGCTTTCTTT.

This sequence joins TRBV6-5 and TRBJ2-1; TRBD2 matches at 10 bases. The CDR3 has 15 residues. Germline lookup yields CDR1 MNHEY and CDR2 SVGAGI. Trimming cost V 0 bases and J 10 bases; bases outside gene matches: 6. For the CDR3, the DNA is TGTGCCAGCAGTTACTCCCTAGCGGGAGATTGGGAGCAGTTCTTC. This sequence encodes CASSYSLAGDWEQFF.